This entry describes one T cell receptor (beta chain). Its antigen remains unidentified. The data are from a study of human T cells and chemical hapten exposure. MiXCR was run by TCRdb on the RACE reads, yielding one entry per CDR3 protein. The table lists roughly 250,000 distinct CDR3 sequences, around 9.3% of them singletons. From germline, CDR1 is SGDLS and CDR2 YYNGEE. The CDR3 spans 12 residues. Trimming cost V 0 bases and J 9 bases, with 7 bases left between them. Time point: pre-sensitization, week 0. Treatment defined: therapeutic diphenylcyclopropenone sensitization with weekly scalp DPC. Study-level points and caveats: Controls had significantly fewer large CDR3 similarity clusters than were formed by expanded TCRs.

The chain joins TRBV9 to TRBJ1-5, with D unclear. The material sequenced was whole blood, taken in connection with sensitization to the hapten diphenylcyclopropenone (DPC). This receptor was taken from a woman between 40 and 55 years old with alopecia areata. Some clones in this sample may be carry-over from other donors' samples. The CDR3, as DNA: TGTGCCAGCAGCGTAGCTACTTGGCCCCAGCATTTT. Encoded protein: CASSVATWPQHF.